Here is one T cell receptor (beta chain) with its context. This clone was found once. Its recognized antigen is unknown. No much larger clone is present one base from it, and per-base qualities are unavailable. The data originate from a study of cytomegalovirus exposure and HLA in healthy donors (dated by TCRdb to 2015 to 2018). Context from the whole study: An earlier analysis of approximately 550 of the donors reported 250 to 300 Gb of sequence data and 117 million unique TCR beta sequences from 150 million to 200 million T cells. Because of strong linkage in the cohort, 4 to 6 DR-DQ haplotypes were treated as single units for association and clustering. Both class I and class II loci were covered by HLA typing, at four-digit resolution. To study patterns of TCR occurrence, a later analysis re-analyzed previously published TCR beta repertoires from more than 550 donors and added high-resolution HLA genotyping. The study aimed to test whether cataloging public T cell receptors could reveal signatures of past pathogen exposure. In an earlier analysis of 587 of the donors, high-throughput TCR beta sequencing was used to judge whether each TCR beta V gene segment behaved as functional or pseudogenic. The T cell repertoires of some 700 subjects were profiled by immunosequencing and related to cytomegalovirus serostatus. All discovery cohort repertoires had been generated using a single sequencing platform. About 300 gigabases of sequencing data and approximately 80 million unique TCR sequences were included in an early release covering 550 to 650 HLA-typed donors. Donor age, sex, ethnicity and CMV serostatus were compiled alongside the repertoire data. The number of donors typed differed by locus, with 629-630 for A, B, C, DRB1 and DQB1, around 500 for DQA1, under 610 for DPA1, and some 470 for DPB1. The study combined high-throughput TCR immunosequencing, statistical association of individual TCRs with disease status, and machine learning to predict cytomegalovirus infection status. In the later analysis, no new phenotypic data were used to find candidate immune exposures; instead, reliance was placed on TCR beta sequences and their occurrence across donors. Among 300 to 450 genotyped donors of the cohort, an average of 235,054 unique TCR beta nucleotide sequences were sequenced per donor, around 18% of them non-productive. Of the 300 to 450 genotyped donors, around 81% fell in the genetic ancestry cluster associated with self-reported Caucasian donors. In addition to the first cohort of roughly 670 subjects, a separate validation cohort of some 120 different subjects was used. A later genetic analysis took genome-wide SNP genotypes for about three fifths of the 666 donors and used that subset as a discovery cohort.

The library was made by the immunoSEQ multiplex PCR assay. For the multiplex PCR, a mixture combining 60 forward primers for TCR Vbeta segments and 13 reverse primers for TCR Jbeta segments was used. The CDR3 region of rearranged TCR beta genes was amplified from genomic DNA by a multiplex PCR assay. On the Illumina HiSeq System, the amplified TCR beta libraries were sequenced as 87-base-pair reads. The published analysis was carried out like this. Across the 600 to 700 repertoires, a later analysis counted 80 million or so unique TCR beta chains, roughly 11 million of which were shared by at least two donors. Raw reads were error-corrected and collapsed into unique sequences by a nearest-neighbor algorithm in which closely related sequences were merged to remove PCR and sequencing errors. To assign V, D and J gene segments, CDR3 sequences were aligned to IMGT reference sequences. For a sequence to be retained, a match of at least six nucleotides was required to both a V gene segment and a J gene segment. A rearrangement counted as productive if the CDR3 had no stop codons and remained in frame with V and J, and every other rearrangement counted as non-productive. CDR3 was defined according to IMGT convention as the region running from the second conserved V-encoded cysteine to the conserved J-encoded phenylalanine. The earlier analysis of fewer than 750 of the donors excluded sequences that lacked an unambiguous match to a single V gene segment. In an earlier analysis of several hundred of the donors, V segments were called functional above 56.7% productive rearrangements and were called segregating when the between-donor standard deviation exceeded 5%. A statistical classification framework was developed to diagnose cytomegalovirus status using the catalog of TCR beta chain sequences. In a later analysis, V and J genes were assigned by comparing TCR nucleotide sequences against IMGT/GENE-DB human TR gene sequences. The TCRdist pipeline was used in a later analysis to assign CDR3 sequences and most-parsimonious VDJ recombination scenarios. In a later analysis, each TCR beta chain was defined by its CDR3 amino acid sequence together with its V-gene family, and reads without a unique V-gene family were excluded. In a later analysis, fewer than 650 highly shared, low-generation-probability nucleotide sequences were removed to address suspected cross-contamination and a sequencing artifact. A later analysis calculated a clonal expansion index for each public chain from normalized within-repertoire ranks of inferred template counts. In a later analysis, generation probabilities were computed using a VDJ recombination model fitted to out-of-frame rearrangements, and the results were checked against IGoR. In a later analysis, hypergeometric tests were used to score TCR-TCR, TCR-HLA and TCR-CMV co-occurrence, with a repertoire-size bias correction applied to TCR pairs. To estimate false discovery rates, a later analysis permuted the HLA or CMV assignments 20 times. In a later analysis, co-occurring TCRs were grouped using DBSCAN, with TCRdist sequence similarity added in when clustering inside HLA-allele-positive subsets. Co-occurrence clustering excluded repertoires with fewer than 30,000 or more than 120,000 public chains, plus five with anomalous nucleotide sharing. TCRdb took this table from immuneACCESS and kept in-frame rearrangements with V and J called. Such tables lack part of the clones; where checked against another copy, unresolved V genes explain under half of the gap, and the rest is unexplained. From that table come the V and J calls and clone size; the DNA was used to work out D and trimming. The table for this sample lists about 180,000 clones; 85% of them were counted only once. The biggest ten clones account for 1% of the sample.

CDR1 and CDR2 are read off the germline V gene as SGHRS and YFSETQ. Measured from the cysteine to the phenylalanine, the CDR3 is 16 residues long. The kept DNA is CDR3 alone, 48 bases in frame from the first base. V drops 3 bases and J drops 1 base, leaving 14 bases in between. The cohort comprised around 700 healthy bone marrow donors. All cohort members were sampled while nominally healthy, although unrecorded immune exposures were likely present. The donor tested CMV seronegative and was one of the 352 seronegative cohort members. A peripheral blood sample was collected from each donor, and TCR beta sequencing was performed on peripheral blood mononuclear cells. Genomic DNA was extracted from the blood cell samples with the Qiagen DNeasy Blood Extraction Kit. Findings and caveats that apply to the study as a whole: At a false discovery rate of 0.05, a later analysis linked some 17,000 TCR beta sequences to specific HLA alleles. The only immune exposure information available for the cohort was CMV serostatus. In an earlier analysis of approximately 590 of the donors, most TCR beta V segments were observed in productive rearrangements about 87% or about 30% of the time, broadly matching IMGT annotations. The cohort was sequenced for TCR beta chains only, and without alpha or paired-chain data the features that could be detected were limited. V-gene and J-gene trimming of TCR beta chains was associated with a missense DCLRE1C variant in a later genetic analysis, and the association was replicated in an independent cohort. According to a later analysis, most CMV-associated TCR beta chains appeared to be HLA-restricted, and the HLA associations seemed to be driven largely by CMV exposure. It was suggested by the authors that the approach could potentially be generalized to other disease states and immunological phenotypes. A further reported finding was that TCR beta sequences accurately predicted the HLA-A and HLA-B alleles for most subjects in the first cohort. The classifier was reported to diagnose cytomegalovirus status with high specificity and sensitivity in both the original and validation cohorts. In a later analysis, TCR association rates were found to vary across HLA loci, with the most associated TCRs seen for DRB1 alleles and the fewest for HLA-C alleles. According to a later genetic analysis, donors in an Asian-associated ancestry cluster had fewer N-insertions in productive TCRs than the approximately 650-donor mean. In the study, roughly 160 TCR beta chains were listed as associated with cytomegalovirus. A cluster of highly shared sequence variants was judged likely to be a technical artifact of the sequencing pipeline. The earlier analysis of approximately 560 of the donors excluded some 15 rarely observed V segments, including chromosome 9 orphons, because counts were too low. Correlated functional status among segregating V segments might reflect linkage disequilibrium, but an unknown experimental factor could not be ruled out. In a later analysis, HLA-associated TCR beta chains showed more clonal expansion and lower generation probabilities than non-associated chains that were equally common. Presence/absence analyses assumed roughly uniform sequencing depth across donors, an assumption that may not hold. When HLA alleles, especially DR and DQ, strongly co-occurred, attributing TCR associations to individual alleles was difficult. While some public TCRs were present in many individuals, most TCR sequences turned up only very rarely across donors. In a later analysis, several top co-occurrence clusters were reported to appear linked to parvovirus B19, influenza, CMV and Epstein-Barr virus. Because HLA typing was missing for some donors at each locus, association tests included only the typed subset. In vitro tests confirmed that a few of the cytomegalovirus-associated TCR beta chains recognize cytomegalovirus antigens. The 87-base-pair reads could not distinguish some IMGT-functional V segments, including TRBV6-2 and TRBV6-3, so those segments were excluded.

The TCR originated in a boy aged 2 to 10 in good health and CMV-seronegative. The chain is made from TRBV5-1 and TRBJ2-1, with TRBD2 tentatively as D gene (6 bases match). Sequenced: PBMCs. The CDR3 protein: CASSWGLSRSYNEQFF. In nucleotides, the sequence is TGCGCCAGCAGCTGGGGACTGTCCCGTTCCTACAATGAGCAGTTCTTC.